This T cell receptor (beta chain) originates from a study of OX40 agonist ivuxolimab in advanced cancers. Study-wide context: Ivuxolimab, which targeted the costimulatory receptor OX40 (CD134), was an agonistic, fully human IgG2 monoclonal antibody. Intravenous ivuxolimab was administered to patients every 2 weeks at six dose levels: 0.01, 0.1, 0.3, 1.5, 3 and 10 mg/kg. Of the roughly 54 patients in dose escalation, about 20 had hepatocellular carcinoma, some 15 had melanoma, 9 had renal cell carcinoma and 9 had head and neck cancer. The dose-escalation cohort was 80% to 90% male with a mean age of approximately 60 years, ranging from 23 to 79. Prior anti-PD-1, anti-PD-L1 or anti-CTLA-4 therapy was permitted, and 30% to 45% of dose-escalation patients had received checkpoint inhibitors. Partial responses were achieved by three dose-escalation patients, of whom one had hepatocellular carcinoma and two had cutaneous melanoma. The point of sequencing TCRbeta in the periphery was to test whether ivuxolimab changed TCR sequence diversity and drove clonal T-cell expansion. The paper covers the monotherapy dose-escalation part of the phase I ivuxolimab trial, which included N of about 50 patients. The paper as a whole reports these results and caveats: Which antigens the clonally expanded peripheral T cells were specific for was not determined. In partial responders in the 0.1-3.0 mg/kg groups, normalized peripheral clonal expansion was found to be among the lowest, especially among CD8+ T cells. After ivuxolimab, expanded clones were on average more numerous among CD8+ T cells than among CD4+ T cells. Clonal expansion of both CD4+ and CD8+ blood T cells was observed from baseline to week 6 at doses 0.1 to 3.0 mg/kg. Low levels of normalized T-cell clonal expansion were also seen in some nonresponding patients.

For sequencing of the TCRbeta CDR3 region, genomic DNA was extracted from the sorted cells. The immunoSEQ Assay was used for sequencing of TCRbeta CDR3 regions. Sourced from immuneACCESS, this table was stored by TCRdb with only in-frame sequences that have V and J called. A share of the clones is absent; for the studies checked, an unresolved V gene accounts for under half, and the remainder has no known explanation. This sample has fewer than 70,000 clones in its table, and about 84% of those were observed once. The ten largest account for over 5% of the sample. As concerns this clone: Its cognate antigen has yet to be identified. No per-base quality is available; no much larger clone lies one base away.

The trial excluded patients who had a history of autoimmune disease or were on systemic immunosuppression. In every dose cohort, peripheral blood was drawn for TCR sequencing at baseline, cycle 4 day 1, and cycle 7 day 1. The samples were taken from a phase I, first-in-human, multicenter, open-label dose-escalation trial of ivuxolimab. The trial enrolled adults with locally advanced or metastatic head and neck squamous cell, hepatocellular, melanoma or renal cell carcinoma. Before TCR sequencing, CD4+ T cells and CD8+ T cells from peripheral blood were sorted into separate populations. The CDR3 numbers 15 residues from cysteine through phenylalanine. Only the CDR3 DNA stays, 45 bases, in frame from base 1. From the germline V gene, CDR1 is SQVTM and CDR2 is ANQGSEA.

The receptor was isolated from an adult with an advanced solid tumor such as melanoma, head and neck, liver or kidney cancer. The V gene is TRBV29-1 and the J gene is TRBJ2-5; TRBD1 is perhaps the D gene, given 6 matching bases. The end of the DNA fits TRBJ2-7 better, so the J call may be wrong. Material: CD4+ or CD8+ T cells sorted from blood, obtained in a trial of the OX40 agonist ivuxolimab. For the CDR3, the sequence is CSVGPGASEPYEQYF. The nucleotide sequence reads TGCAGCGTTGGACCAGGGGCCTCTGAGCCCTACGAGCAGTACTTC.